These T cell receptor beta chains were read from a single sample in a study of regulatory T cells in long-lasting Graves disease. TCRdb independently ran MiXCR on the multiplex PCR reads; one entry per CDR3 protein. In the table there are hundreds of thousands of distinct CDR3 sequences, around 13% of which are singletons. These sequences were also reported in another study, on T cells in Graves' hyperthyroidism and ophthalmopathy.

The source material was peripheral blood mononuclear cells (PBMCs), sampled at new diagnosis, from a patient treated with antithyroid drugs. The receptors here all came from a woman between 25 and 40 years old with Graves disease. The CDR3 runs from the conserved cysteine through the conserved F or W. D genes are given only for firm matches. For some rows the clone size is stated as once, few or many, or as a class when expanded; others skip it.

D	V	J	size	CDR3	DNA
TRBD1	TRBV10-2	TRBJ1-5	few	CASSLTGQFNQPQHF	TGCGCCAGCAGCCTGACGGGACAGTTCAATCAGCCCCAGCATTTT
.	TRBV18	TRBJ2-1	many	CASSPRGPSYNEQFF	TGTGCCAGCTCACCAAGGGGTCCATCCTACAATGAGCAGTTCTTC
TRBD1	TRBV28	TRBJ1-2	many	CAVPNRGGYGYTF	TGTGCCGTACCAAACAGGGGAGGCTATGGCTACACCTTC
.	TRBV7-2	TRBJ2-5	many	CASSRDPNLVETQYF	TGTGCCAGCAGCCGGGACCCAAACCTAGTGGAGACCCAGTACTTC
TRBD2	TRBV9	TRBJ2-2	.	CASSADRLTSGSTGELFF	TGTGCCAGCAGCGCGGACAGGCTGACTAGCGGGAGCACCGGGGAGCTGTTTTTT
.	TRBV7-9	TRBJ1-6	many	CASSLAGSSPLHF	TGTGCCAGCAGCTTAGCCGGCTCGTCACCCCTCCACTTT
TRBD2	TRBV20-1	TRBJ2-3	many	CSARDPLAGATDTQYF	TGCAGTGCTAGAGACCCACTAGCGGGAGCCACAGATACGCAGTATTTT
.	TRBV13	TRBJ2-5	many	CASSLLIQETQYF	TGTGCCAGCAGCTTACTGATTCAAGAGACCCAGTACTTC
.	TRBV20-1	TRBJ2-2	.	CSARRAGMNTGELFF	TGCAGTGCTAGACGGGCGGGAATGAACACCGGGGAGCTGTTTTTT
.	TRBV4-3	TRBJ1-3	.	CASSQVGDPDRSNSGNTIYF	TGCGCCAGCAGCCAGGTGGGAGATCCAGACAGGTCTAACTCTGGAAACACCATATATTTT
.	TRBV14	TRBJ1-1	many	CASSQLLNTEAFF	TGTGCCAGCAGCCAACTACTGAACACTGAAGCTTTCTTT
.	TRBV7-2	TRBJ1-2	.	CASSLAGDGYTF	TGTGCCAGCAGCTTAGCAGGTGATGGCTACACCTTC
.	TRBV20-1	TRBJ2-1	many	CSATGASGHGRNEQFF	TGCAGTGCCACTGGGGCGAGCGGCCATGGGAGGAATGAGCAGTTCTTC
.	TRBV30	TRBJ2-1	few	CAWRDRNRVSSYNEQFF	TGTGCCTGGAGGGACAGAAACAGGGTCAGCTCCTACAATGAGCAGTTCTTC
.	TRBV6-5	TRBJ1-5	few	CASSYSSTYQPQHF	TGTGCCAGCAGTTACTCGAGTACCTATCAGCCCCAGCATTTT
.	TRBV7-8	TRBJ2-2	many	CASSPLVGGYGELFF	TGTGCCAGCAGCCCGCTGGTTGGGGGATACGGGGAGCTGTTTTTT
.	TRBV27	TRBJ2-7	.	CASSLGAPPYEQYF	TGTGCCAGCAGTTTAGGAGCCCCACCCTACGAGCAGTACTTC
.	TRBV7-2	TRBJ2-5	many	CASSLGSSLQETQYF	TGTGCCAGCAGCTTAGGGTCTAGCCTCCAAGAGACCCAGTACTTC
.	TRBV30	TRBJ2-7	many	CAWSWSNEQYF	TGTGCCTGGAGTTGGTCGAACGAGCAGTACTTC
TRBD1	TRBV11-2	TRBJ1-1	many	CASSADRGTEAFF	TGTGCCAGCAGCGCGGACAGGGGAACTGAAGCTTTCTTT
TRBD1	TRBV29-1	TRBJ2-7	many	CSAVGQGAYEQYF	TGCAGCGCAGTGGGACAGGGGGCCTACGAGCAGTACTTC
.	TRBV20-1	TRBJ1-1	many	CSASGGAGTEAFF	TGCAGTGCTAGCGGGGGCGCGGGGACTGAAGCTTTCTTT
.	TRBV11-2	TRBJ2-6	.	CASSLGRHPSGANVLTF	TGTGCCAGCAGCTTAGGAAGGCACCCCTCTGGGGCCAACGTCCTGACTTTC
.	TRBV5-1	TRBJ1-1	many	CASSLDQERFGAFF	TGCGCCAGCAGCTTGGACCAGGAGCGCTTCGGAGCTTTCTTT
.	TRBV29-1	TRBJ2-2	.	CSVNKDVTGELFF	TGCAGCGTTAACAAGGATGTGACCGGGGAGCTGTTTTTT
.	TRBV18	TRBJ1-1	once	CASSAGQYTEAFF	TGTGCCAGCTCGGCGGGGCAGTACACTGAAGCTTTCTTT
.	TRBV3-1	TRBJ1-2	many	CASSQDLDTINYGYTF	TGTGCCAGCAGCCAAGATCTGGACACTATTAACTATGGCTACACCTTC
.	TRBV7-3	TRBJ1-6	many	CASSLIPGGNSPLHF	TGTGCCAGCAGCTTAATTCCCGGGGGTAATTCACCCCTCCACTTT
.	TRBV10-2	TRBJ1-5	many	CASSDPPGQPQHF	TGCGCCAGCAGTGACCCTCCTGGTCAGCCCCAGCATTTT
.	TRBV4-1	TRBJ1-2	few	CASSQVPVYGYTF	TGCGCCAGCAGCCAAGTCCCCGTTTATGGCTACACCTTC
TRBD2	TRBV6-2/TRBV6-3	TRBJ2-1	many	CASSYAGSGRAEQFF	TGTGCCAGCAGTTACGCTGGTAGCGGGAGGGCTGAGCAGTTCTTC
TRBD1	TRBV12-3/TRBV12-4	TRBJ2-5	many	CARGRQGKETQYF	TGTGCCAGGGGGCGACAGGGGAAAGAGACCCAGTACTTC
.	TRBV4-3	TRBJ2-4	.	CASSQVSSSNIQYF	TGCGCCAGCAGCCAAGTTAGCTCAAGCAACATTCAGTACTTC
TRBD1	TRBV19	TRBJ2-2	few	CASSTLTGGASTGELFF	TGTGCCAGTAGTACCCTCACAGGGGGCGCGAGCACCGGGGAGCTGTTTTTT
TRBD2	TRBV24-1	TRBJ2-3	many	CATSDYSGTTDTQYF	TGTGCCACCAGTGATTATAGCGGGACGACAGATACGCAGTATTTT
TRBD1	TRBV20-1	TRBJ2-5	few	CSAREPGQGETQYF	TGCAGTGCTAGAGAGCCGGGACAGGGGGAGACCCAGTACTTC
.	TRBV29-1	TRBJ2-1	.	CSVETAAEQFF	TGCAGCGTGGAAACAGCGGCTGAGCAGTTCTTC
TRBD1	TRBV9	TRBJ2-7	.	CASSPLGTALYEQYF	TGTGCCAGCAGCCCCCTCGGGACAGCTCTTTACGAGCAGTACTTC
.	TRBV12-3/TRBV12-4	TRBJ1-5	many	CASSLGLLGKPQHF	TGTGCCAGCAGTTTGGGCCTTCTAGGGAAGCCCCAGCATTTT
TRBD1	TRBV12-3/TRBV12-4	TRBJ2-7	many	CASTLGQGASEQYF	TGTGCCAGCACCCTCGGACAGGGGGCGTCCGAGCAGTACTTC
.	TRBV19	TRBJ1-1	many	CASSRGSATEAFF	TGTGCCAGTAGTCGAGGGTCGGCCACTGAAGCTTTCTTT
.	TRBV19	TRBJ2-3	few	CASSINSGASTDTQYF	TGTGCCAGTAGTATAAATTCGGGTGCGAGCACAGATACGCAGTATTTT
.	TRBV7-2	TRBJ1-2	many	CASSLSRDTGYTF	TGTGCCAGCAGCTTATCTAGGGACACTGGCTACACCTTC
.	TRBV27	TRBJ2-1	many	CASRAEHSSYNEQFF	TGTGCCAGCAGAGCAGAGCACAGCTCCTACAATGAGCAGTTCTTC